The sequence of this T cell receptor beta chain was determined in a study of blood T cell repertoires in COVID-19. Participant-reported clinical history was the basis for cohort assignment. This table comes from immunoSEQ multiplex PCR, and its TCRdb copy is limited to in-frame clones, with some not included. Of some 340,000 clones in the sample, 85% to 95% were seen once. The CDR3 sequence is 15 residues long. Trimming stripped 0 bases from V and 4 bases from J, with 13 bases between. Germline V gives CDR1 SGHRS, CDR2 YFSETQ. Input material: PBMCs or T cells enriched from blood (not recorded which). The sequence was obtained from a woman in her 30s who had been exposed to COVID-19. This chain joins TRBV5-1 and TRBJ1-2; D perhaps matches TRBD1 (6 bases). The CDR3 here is CASSLVPGVSYGYTF. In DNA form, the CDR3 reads TGCGCCAGCAGCTTGGTCCCAGGGGTTAGCTATGGCTACACCTTC. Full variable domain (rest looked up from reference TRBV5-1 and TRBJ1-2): KAGVTQTPRYLIKTRGQQVTLSCSPISGHRSVSWYQQTPGQGLQFLFEYFSETQRNKGNFPGRFSGRQFSNSRSEMNVSTLELGDSALYLCASSLVPGVSYGYTFGSGTRLTVV.